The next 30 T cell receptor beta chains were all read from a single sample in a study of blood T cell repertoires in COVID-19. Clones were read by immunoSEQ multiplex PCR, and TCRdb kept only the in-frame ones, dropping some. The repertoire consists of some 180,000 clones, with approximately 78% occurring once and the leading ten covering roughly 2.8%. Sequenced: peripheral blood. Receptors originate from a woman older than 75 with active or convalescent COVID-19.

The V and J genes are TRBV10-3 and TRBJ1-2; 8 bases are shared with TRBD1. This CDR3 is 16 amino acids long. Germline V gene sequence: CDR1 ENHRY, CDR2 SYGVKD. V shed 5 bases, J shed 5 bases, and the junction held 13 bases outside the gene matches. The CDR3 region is CAISTNQGAQRYGYTF. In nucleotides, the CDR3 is TGTGCCATCAGTACGAACCAGGGGGCGCAGAGGTATGGCTACACCTTC.

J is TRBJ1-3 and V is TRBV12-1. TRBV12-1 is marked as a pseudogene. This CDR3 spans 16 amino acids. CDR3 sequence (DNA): TGTGCCAGCAGCGAGGGACTCCCTGAGGCCGGAAACACCATATATTTT. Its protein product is CASSEGLPEAGNTIYF.

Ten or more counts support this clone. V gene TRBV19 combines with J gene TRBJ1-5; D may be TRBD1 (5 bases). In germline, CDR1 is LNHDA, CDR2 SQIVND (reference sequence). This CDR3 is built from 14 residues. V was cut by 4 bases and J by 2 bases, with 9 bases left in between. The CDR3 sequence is CASSNVRGNQPQHF. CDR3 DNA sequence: TGTGCCAGTAGTAATGTCAGGGGCAATCAGCCCCAGCATTTT. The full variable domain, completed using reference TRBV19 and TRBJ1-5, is DGGITQSPKYLFRKEGQNVTLSCEQNLNHDAMYWYRQDPGQGLRLIYYSQIVNDFQKGDIAEGYSVSREKKESFPLTVTSAQKNPTAFYLCASSNVRGNQPQHFGDGTRLSIL.

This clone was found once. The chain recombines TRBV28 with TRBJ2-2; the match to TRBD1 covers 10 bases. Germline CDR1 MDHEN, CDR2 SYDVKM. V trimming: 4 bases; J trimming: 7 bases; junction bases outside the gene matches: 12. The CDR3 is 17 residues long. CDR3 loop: CASSSVLGQGSGGELFF. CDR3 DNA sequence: TGTGCCAGCAGTTCGGTCCTGGGACAGGGGAGCGGCGGGGAGCTGTTTTTT.

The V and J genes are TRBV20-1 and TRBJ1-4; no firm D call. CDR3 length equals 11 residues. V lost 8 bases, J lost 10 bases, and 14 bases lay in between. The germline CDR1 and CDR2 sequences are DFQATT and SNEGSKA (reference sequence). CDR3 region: CSLLWQRKLFF. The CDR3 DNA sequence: TGCAGTTTGTTATGGCAGCGAAAACTGTTTTTT.

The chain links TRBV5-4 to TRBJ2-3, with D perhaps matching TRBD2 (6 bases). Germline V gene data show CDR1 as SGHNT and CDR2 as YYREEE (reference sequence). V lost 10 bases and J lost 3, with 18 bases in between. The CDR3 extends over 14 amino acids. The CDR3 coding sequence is TGTGCCTTCCGCGGGACCCTAGCTACAGATACGCAGTATTTT. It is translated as CAFRGTLATDTQYF.

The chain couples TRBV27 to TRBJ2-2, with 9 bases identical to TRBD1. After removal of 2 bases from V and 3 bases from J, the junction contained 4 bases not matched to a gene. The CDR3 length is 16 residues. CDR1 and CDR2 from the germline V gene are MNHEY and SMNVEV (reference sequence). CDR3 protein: CASSLHRGLDTGELFF. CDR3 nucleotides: TGTGCCAGCAGTTTACACAGGGGGCTGGACACCGGGGAGCTGTTTTTT.

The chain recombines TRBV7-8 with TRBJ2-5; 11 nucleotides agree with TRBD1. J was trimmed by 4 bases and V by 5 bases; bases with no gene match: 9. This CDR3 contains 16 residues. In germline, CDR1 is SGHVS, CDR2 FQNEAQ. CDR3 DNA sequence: TGTGCCAGCAGCCCACGGGACAGGGGGTCATTAGAGACCCAGTACTTC. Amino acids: CASSPRDRGSLETQYF.

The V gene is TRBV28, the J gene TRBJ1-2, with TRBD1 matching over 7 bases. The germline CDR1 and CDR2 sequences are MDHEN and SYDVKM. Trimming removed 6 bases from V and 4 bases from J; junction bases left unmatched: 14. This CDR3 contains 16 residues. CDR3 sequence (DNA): TGTGCCAGCAGCACCCCGATGGGACAGACCCTCTATGGCTACACCTTC. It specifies CASSTPMGQTLYGYTF.

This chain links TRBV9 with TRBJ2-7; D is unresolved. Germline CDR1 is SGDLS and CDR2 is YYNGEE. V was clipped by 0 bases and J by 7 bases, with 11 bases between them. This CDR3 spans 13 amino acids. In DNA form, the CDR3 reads TGTGCCAGCAGCGTAGCCAGGCTGGGTGAGCAGTACTTC. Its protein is CASSVARLGEQYF.

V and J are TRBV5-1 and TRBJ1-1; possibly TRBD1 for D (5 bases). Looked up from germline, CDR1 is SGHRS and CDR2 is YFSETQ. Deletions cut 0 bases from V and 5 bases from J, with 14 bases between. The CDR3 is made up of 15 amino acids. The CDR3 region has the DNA TGCGCCAGCAGCTTGGCGGGGGACCTGAGTACTGAAGCTTTCTTT. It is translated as CASSLAGDLSTEAFF.

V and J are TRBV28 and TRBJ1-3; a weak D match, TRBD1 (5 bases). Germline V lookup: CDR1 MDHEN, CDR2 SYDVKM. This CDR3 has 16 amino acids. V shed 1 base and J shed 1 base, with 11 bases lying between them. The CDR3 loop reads CASSLLQGTSGNTIYF. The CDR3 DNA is TGTGCCAGCAGTTTATTGCAGGGTACTTCTGGAAACACCATATATTTT.

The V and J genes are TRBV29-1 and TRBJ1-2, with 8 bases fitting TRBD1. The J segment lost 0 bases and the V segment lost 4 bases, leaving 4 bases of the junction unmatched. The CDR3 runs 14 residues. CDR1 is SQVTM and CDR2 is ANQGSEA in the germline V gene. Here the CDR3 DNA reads TGCAGCGTTGTACACAGGGGGACTAACTATGGCTACACCTTC. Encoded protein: CSVVHRGTNYGYTF.

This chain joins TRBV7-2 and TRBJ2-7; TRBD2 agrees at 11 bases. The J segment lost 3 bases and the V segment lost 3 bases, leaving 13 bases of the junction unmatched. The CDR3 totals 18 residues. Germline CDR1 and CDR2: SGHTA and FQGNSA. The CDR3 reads CASSFSSGSGLAVYEQYF. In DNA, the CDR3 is TGTGCCAGCAGCTTCAGTTCGGGCTCGGGACTAGCGGTCTACGAGCAGTACTTC.

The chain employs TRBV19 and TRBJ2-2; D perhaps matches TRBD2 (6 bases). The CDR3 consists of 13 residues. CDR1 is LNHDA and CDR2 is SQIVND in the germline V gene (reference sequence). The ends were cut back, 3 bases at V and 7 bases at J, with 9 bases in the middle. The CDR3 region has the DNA TGTGCCAGTAGTATTACCGGGGGCGGGGAGCTGTTTTTT. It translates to CASSITGGGELFF. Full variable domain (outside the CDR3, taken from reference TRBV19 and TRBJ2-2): DGGITQSPKYLFRKEGQNVTLSCEQNLNHDAMYWYRQDPGQGLRLIYYSQIVNDFQKGDIAEGYSVSREKKESFPLTVTSAQKNPTAFYLCASSITGGGELFFGEGSRLTVL.

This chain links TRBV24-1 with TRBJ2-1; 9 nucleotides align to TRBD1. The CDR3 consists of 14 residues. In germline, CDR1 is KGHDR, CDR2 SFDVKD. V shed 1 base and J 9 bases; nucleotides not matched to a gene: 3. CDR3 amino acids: CATSDLDRGSEQFF. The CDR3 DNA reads TGTGCCACCAGTGATTTAGACAGGGGGAGTGAGCAGTTCTTC.

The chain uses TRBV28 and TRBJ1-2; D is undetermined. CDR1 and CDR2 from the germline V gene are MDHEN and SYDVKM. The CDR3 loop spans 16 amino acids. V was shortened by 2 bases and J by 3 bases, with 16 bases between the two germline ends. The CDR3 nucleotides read TGTGCCAGCAGTTTACCCCACGTACAGACCGACTATGGCTACACCTTC. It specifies CASSLPHVQTDYGYTF.

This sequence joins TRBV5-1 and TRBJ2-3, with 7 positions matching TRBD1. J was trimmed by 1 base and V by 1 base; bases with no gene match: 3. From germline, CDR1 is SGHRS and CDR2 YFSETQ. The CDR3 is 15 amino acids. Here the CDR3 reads CASSLRGLGTDTQYF. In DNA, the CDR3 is TGCGCCAGCAGCTTGAGGGGGCTCGGCACAGATACGCAGTATTTT.

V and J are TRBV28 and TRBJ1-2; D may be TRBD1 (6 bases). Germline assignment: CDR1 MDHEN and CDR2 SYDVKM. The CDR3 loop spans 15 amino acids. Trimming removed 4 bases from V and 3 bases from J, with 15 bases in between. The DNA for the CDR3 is TGTGCCAGCAGTTCTGGACAGACACGTTACTATGGCTACACCTTC. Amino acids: CASSSGQTRYYGYTF.

CDR3: CASSSRDRGLTTSLHF. The CDR3, as DNA: TGTGCCAGCAGTTCCCGGGACAGGGGGTTAACTACGTCCCTCCACTTT. The chain couples TRBV6-6 to TRBJ1-6; 11 bases agree with TRBD1. This CDR3 is 16 amino acids long. Per the germline V gene, CDR1 is MNHNY and CDR2 is SVGAGI (reference sequence). J gave up 14 bases and V 4 bases, and 13 bases lay outside the gene matches.

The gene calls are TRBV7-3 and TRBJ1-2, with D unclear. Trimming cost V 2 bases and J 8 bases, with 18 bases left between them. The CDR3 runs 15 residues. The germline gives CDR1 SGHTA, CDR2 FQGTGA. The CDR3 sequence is CASSLGVGLQGGYTF. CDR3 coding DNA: TGTGCCAGCAGCTTAGGTGTGGGCTTACAAGGAGGCTACACCTTC.

The CDR3 DNA is TGTGCCAGCAGCTTAGCGAACACAGGGGGATATGGCTACACCTTC. This sequence encodes CASSLANTGGYGYTF. This chain uses TRBV7-2 with TRBJ1-2, with 8 bases aligning to TRBD1. The length of the CDR3 is 15 residues. With V trimmed by 0 bases and J by 5 bases, 5 bases remained unmatched. Germline V gene sequence: CDR1 SGHTA, CDR2 FQGNSA.

The CDR3 loop is CASSHIGGEAFF. The CDR3 region has the DNA TGTGCCAGCAGCCATATTGGAGGAGAAGCTTTCTTT. The chain has TRBV14 and TRBJ1-1; D not certain. The germline CDR1 and CDR2 sequences are SGHDN and FVKESK. The CDR3 has 12 amino acids. Between the trimmed V and J ends, which lost 3 bases and 8 bases, there was a span of 10 bases.

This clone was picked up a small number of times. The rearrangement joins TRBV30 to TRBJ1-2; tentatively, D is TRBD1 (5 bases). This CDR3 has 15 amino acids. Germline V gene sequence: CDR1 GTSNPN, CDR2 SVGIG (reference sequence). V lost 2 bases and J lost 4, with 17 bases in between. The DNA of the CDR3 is TGTGCCTGGAGTCTCGGACCCAGGGAGGGCTATGGCTACACCTTC. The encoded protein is CAWSLGPREGYGYTF.

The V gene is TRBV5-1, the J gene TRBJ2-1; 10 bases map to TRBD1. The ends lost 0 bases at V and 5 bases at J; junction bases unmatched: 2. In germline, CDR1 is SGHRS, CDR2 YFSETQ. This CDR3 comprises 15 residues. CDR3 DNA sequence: TGCGCCAGCAGCTTGGAAGGGACAGGGGACAATGAGCAGTTCTTC. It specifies CASSLEGTGDNEQFF.

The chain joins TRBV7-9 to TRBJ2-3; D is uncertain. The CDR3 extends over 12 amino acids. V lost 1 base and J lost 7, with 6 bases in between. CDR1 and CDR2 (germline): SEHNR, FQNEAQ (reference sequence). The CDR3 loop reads CASSLDLNTQYF. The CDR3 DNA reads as TGTGCCAGCAGCTTAGACTTGAATACGCAGTATTTT. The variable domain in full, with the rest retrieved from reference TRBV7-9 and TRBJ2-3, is DTGVSQNPRHKITKRGQNVTFRCDPISEHNRLYWYRQTLGQGPEFLTYFQNEAQLEKSRLLSDRFSAERPKGSFSTLEIQRTEQGDSAMYLCASSLDLNTQYFGPGTRLTVL.

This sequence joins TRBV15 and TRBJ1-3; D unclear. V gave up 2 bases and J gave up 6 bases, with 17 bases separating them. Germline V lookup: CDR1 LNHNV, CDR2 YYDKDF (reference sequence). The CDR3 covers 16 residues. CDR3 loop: CATSRPSVAGENTIYF. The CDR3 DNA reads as TGTGCCACCAGCAGACCCTCGGTCGCCGGGGAAAACACCATATATTTT.

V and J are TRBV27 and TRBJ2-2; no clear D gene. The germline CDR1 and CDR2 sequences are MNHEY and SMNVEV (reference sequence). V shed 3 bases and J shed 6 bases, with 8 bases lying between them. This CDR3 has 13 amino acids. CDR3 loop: CASSFLGPGELFF. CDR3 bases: TGTGCCAGCAGTTTTCTTGGCCCCGGGGAGCTGTTTTTT.

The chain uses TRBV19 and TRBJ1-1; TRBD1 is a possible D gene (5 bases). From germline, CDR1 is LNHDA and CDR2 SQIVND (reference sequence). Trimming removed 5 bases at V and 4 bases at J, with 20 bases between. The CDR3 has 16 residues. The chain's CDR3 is CASSPAGTGGRTEAFF. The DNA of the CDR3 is TGTGCCAGTAGTCCCGCCGGGACTGGAGGGCGCACTGAAGCTTTCTTT.

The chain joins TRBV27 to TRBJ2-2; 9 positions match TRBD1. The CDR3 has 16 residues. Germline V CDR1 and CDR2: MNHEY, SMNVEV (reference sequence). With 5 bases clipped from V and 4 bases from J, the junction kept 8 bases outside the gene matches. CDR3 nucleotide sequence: TGTGCCAGCAGTCTACAGGGGGCACAGGGCACCGGGGAGCTGTTTTTT. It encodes CASSLQGAQGTGELFF.